The rows below give T cell receptor beta chains drawn from one sample of a study of blood T cell repertoires in COVID-19. Libraries were prepared by immunoSEQ multiplex PCR; TCRdb keeps only in-frame clonotypes and omits some of them. The sample comprises some 110,000 clones, 70% to 85% of which are singletons, and roughly 2.5% rests with the top ten. The sample consisted of peripheral blood. The receptors stem from a man between 50 and 59 years old with acute or convalescent COVID-19. The CDR3 runs from the conserved cysteine through the conserved F or W. A D gene is named only where the DNA matches it firmly. The size of a clone is reported for some rows only, either as once, few or many, or as a class for expanded clones.

CDR3: CATKAPGQGYYGYTF
DNA: TGTGCCACCAAAGCCCCGGGACAGGGGTACTATGGCTACACCTTC
V: TRBV28
size: -
D: TRBD1
J: TRBJ1-2

CDR3: CASKSFLSGSQETQYF
DNA: TGTGCCAGCAAAAGTTTTCTTAGCGGGAGCCAAGAGACCCAGTACTTC
V: TRBV27
size: -
D: TRBD2
J: TRBJ2-5

CDR3: CATRQDNEQFF
DNA: TGTGCCACAAGACAGGACAATGAGCAGTTCTTC
V: TRBV24-1
size: few
D: -
J: TRBJ2-1

CDR3: CASSVVWTGDSPLHF
DNA: TGTGCCAGCAGCGTAGTGTGGACAGGGGATTCACCCCTCCACTTT
V: TRBV9
size: -
D: TRBD1
J: TRBJ1-6

CDR3: CASSPDREGTGELFF
DNA: TGTGCCAGCAGCCCGGACAGGGAGGGCACCGGGGAGCTGTTTTTT
V: TRBV7-9
size: -
D: -
J: TRBJ2-2

CDR3: CASSEGTTHTGELFF
DNA: TGTGCCAGCAGTGAAGGGACTACCCACACCGGGGAGCTGTTTTTT
V: TRBV25-1
size: few
D: TRBD2
J: TRBJ2-2

CDR3: CASSWTGVVTEAFF
DNA: TGTGCCAGCAGCTGGACAGGTGTGGTAACTGAAGCTTTCTTT
V: TRBV5-6
size: -
D: TRBD1
J: TRBJ1-1

CDR3: CASSEQGANTEAFF
DNA: TGTGCCAGCAGCGAACAGGGTGCGAACACTGAAGCTTTCTTT
V: TRBV7-9
size: -
D: -
J: TRBJ1-1

CDR3: CASSQGQGANEQFF
DNA: TGTGCCAGCAGCCAAGGGCAGGGGGCCAATGAGCAGTTCTTC
V: TRBV3-1/TRBV3-2
size: few
D: TRBD1
J: TRBJ2-1

CDR3: CASSQREIGNTIYF
DNA: TGTGCCAGCAGCCAAAGGGAGATTGGAAACACCATATATTTT
V: TRBV3-1/TRBV3-2
size: few
D: -
J: TRBJ1-3

CDR3: CASRLDRGRETQYF
DNA: TGTGCCAGCAGGCTTGACAGGGGGCGAGAGACCCAGTACTTC
V: TRBV6-5
size: -
D: TRBD1
J: TRBJ2-5

CDR3: CASSLVLAGTYNEQFF
DNA: TGCGCCAGCAGCTTGGTCCTAGCGGGAACTTACAATGAGCAGTTCTTC
V: TRBV5-1
size: few
D: TRBD2
J: TRBJ2-1

CDR3: CASSPNYGYTF
DNA: TGTGCCAGCAGTCCAAACTATGGCTACACCTTC
V: TRBV6-5
size: -
D: -
J: TRBJ1-2

CDR3: CSASWGSGVNEQFF
DNA: TGCAGTGCTAGTTGGGGGAGCGGGGTCAATGAGCAGTTCTTC
V: TRBV20-1
size: once
D: TRBD2
J: TRBJ2-1

CDR3: CASSRQVLNEQFF
DNA: TGTGCCAGCAGCCGACAGGTTCTAAATGAGCAGTTCTTC
V: TRBV11-2
size: -
D: -
J: TRBJ2-1

CDR3: CASSPSGSSYNEQFF
DNA: TGTGCCAGCAGCCCTAGCGGGAGCTCCTACAATGAGCAGTTCTTC
V: TRBV7-9
size: -
D: TRBD2
J: TRBJ2-1

CDR3: CASSQTGYEQYF
DNA: TGCGCCAGCAGCCAAACTGGCTACGAGCAGTACTTC
V: TRBV5-1
size: once
D: -
J: TRBJ2-7

CDR3: CASSFRDRGLYEQYF
DNA: TGTGCCAGCAGCTTCCGGGACAGGGGACTATACGAGCAGTACTTC
V: TRBV13
size: -
D: TRBD1
J: TRBJ2-7

CDR3: CASSPQREQYF
DNA: TGTGCCAGCTCGCCCCAGCGGGAGCAGTACTTC
V: TRBV6-5
size: -
D: -
J: TRBJ2-7

CDR3: CASSDGVAGAHEQFF
DNA: TGTGCCAGTAGTGATGGGGTAGCGGGGGCCCATGAGCAGTTCTTC
V: TRBV19
size: -
D: TRBD2
J: TRBJ2-1

CDR3: CASSPRALGDTQYF
DNA: TGTGCCAGCAGCCCGAGGGCTTTGGGGGATACGCAGTATTTT
V: TRBV14
size: -
D: -
J: TRBJ2-3

CDR3: CASSLGQLLNSPLHF
DNA: TGCGCCAGCAGCTTGGGACAGCTATTGAATTCACCCCTCCACTTT
V: TRBV5-1
size: -
D: -
J: TRBJ1-6

CDR3: CASSPSPNYGYTF
DNA: TGTGCCAGCAGCCCGTCTCCGAACTATGGCTACACCTTC
V: TRBV11-2
size: once
D: -
J: TRBJ1-2

CDR3: CASSFSGNNSPLHF
DNA: TGTGCCAGCAGCTTTTCGGGGAATAATTCACCCCTCCACTTT
V: TRBV11-2
size: once
D: -
J: TRBJ1-6

CDR3: CASSYSYVGSGDEQYF
DNA: TGTGCCAGCAGTTACTCTTACGTCGGGAGTGGGGACGAGCAGTACTTC
V: TRBV6-5
size: few
D: -
J: TRBJ2-7

CDR3: CASSYSPTGATELFF
DNA: TGTGCCAGCAGTTACTCGCCGACAGGCGCGACGGAGCTGTTTTTT
V: TRBV6-6
size: few
D: -
J: TRBJ2-2

CDR3: CASSLLAAGPPNEQFF
DNA: TGTGCCAGCAGCCTTTTGGCAGCGGGACCCCCCAATGAGCAGTTCTTC
V: TRBV9
size: -
D: TRBD2
J: TRBJ2-1

CDR3: CASSHRSGETQYF
DNA: TGTGCCAGCAGCCACAGGTCGGGAGAGACCCAGTACTTC
V: TRBV7-9
size: -
D: -
J: TRBJ2-5

CDR3: CASRLWTGGMTEAFF
DNA: TGTGCCAGTAGATTATGGACAGGGGGCATGACTGAAGCTTTCTTT
V: TRBV19
size: -
D: TRBD1
J: TRBJ1-1

CDR3: CASSNERQGGETQYF
DNA: TGTGCCAGTAGTAATGAAAGACAGGGGGGAGAGACCCAGTACTTC
V: TRBV19
size: -
D: TRBD1
J: TRBJ2-5

CDR3: CASSLRQGSYNEQFF
DNA: TGCGCCAGCAGCTTGAGACAGGGGTCCTACAATGAGCAGTTCTTC
V: TRBV5-1
size: few
D: TRBD1
J: TRBJ2-1

CDR3: CASGLIGEGGYTF
DNA: TGTGCTAGTGGTCTCATAGGAGAGGGCGGCTACACCTTC
V: TRBV12-5
size: -
D: -
J: TRBJ1-2

CDR3: CASTGQPSYGYTF
DNA: TGTGCCAGCACGGGACAGCCTTCCTATGGCTACACCTTC
V: TRBV28
size: -
D: TRBD1
J: TRBJ1-2

CDR3: CASSFNRNYGYTF
DNA: TGTGCCAGCAGTTTCAACAGAAACTATGGCTACACCTTC
V: TRBV27
size: once
D: -
J: TRBJ1-2

CDR3: CASSGGTDRLVNYGYTF
DNA: TGTGCCAGCAGTGGGGGCACCGACAGGCTGGTTAACTATGGCTACACCTTC
V: TRBV2
size: -
D: -
J: TRBJ1-2

CDR3: CASSEGREGQPQHF
DNA: TGTGCCAGCAGCGAAGGCAGGGAGGGTCAGCCCCAGCATTTT
V: TRBV4-2
size: once
D: -
J: TRBJ1-5

CDR3: CASSNPGSSYNEQFF
DNA: TGTGCCAGCTCAAACCCCGGTAGCTCCTACAATGAGCAGTTCTTC
V: TRBV18
size: -
D: -
J: TRBJ2-1

CDR3: CASSQDNQPQHF
DNA: TGTGCCAGCAGCCAGGACAATCAGCCCCAGCATTTT
V: TRBV7-9
size: -
D: -
J: TRBJ1-5

CDR3: CASSPGESDIQYF
DNA: TGTGCCAGCTCACCAGGAGAATCCGACATTCAGTACTTC
V: TRBV18
size: -
D: -
J: TRBJ2-4

CDR3: CATSPEGADTQYF
DNA: TGTGCCACCAGTCCTGAGGGTGCGGATACGCAGTATTTT
V: TRBV24-1
size: once
D: -
J: TRBJ2-3

CDR3: CASSVGLGQGSNEQFF
DNA: TGTGCCAGCAGCGTAGGTCTGGGACAGGGGTCCAATGAGCAGTTCTTC
V: TRBV9
size: -
D: TRBD1
J: TRBJ2-1

CDR3: CASSLGGGGANVLTF
DNA: TGTGCCAGCAGCTTAGGCGGGGGAGGGGCCAACGTCCTGACTTTC
V: TRBV7-3
size: -
D: TRBD2
J: TRBJ2-6

CDR3: CASSLARDSSGNTIYF
DNA: TGTGCCAGCAGCTTAGCGCGGGACAGCTCTGGAAACACCATATATTTT
V: TRBV7-6
size: many
D: TRBD1
J: TRBJ1-3

CDR3: CASSHHKQATQETQYF
DNA: TGCGCCAGCAGCCATCATAAGCAGGCGACCCAAGAGACCCAGTACTTC
V: TRBV5-1
size: -
D: -
J: TRBJ2-5

CDR3: CASSLGSLTGTEAFF
DNA: TGCGCCAGCAGCTTGGGTAGCCTGACAGGGACTGAAGCTTTCTTT
V: TRBV5-1
size: -
D: TRBD1
J: TRBJ1-1

CDR3: CASSSFSGINNEQFF
DNA: TGTGCCAGCTCATCCTTTAGCGGGATAAACAATGAGCAGTTCTTC
V: TRBV18
size: -
D: TRBD2
J: TRBJ2-1

CDR3: CASSQGVQETQYF
DNA: TGCGCCAGCAGCCAAGGAGTACAAGAGACCCAGTACTTC
V: TRBV4-1
size: -
D: -
J: TRBJ2-5

CDR3: CASSLTGSGETQYF
DNA: TGTGCCAGCAGCTTGACCGGGAGTGGAGAGACCCAGTACTTC
V: TRBV7-3
size: -
D: -
J: TRBJ2-5

CDR3: CASSLSGGRETQYF
DNA: TGTGCCAGCAGTTTATCAGGGGGCCGTGAGACCCAGTACTTC
V: TRBV27
size: -
D: TRBD1
J: TRBJ2-5

CDR3: CASSYSGTSGGAVEQYF
DNA: TGCGCCAGCAGCTATTCCGGGACTAGCGGGGGGGCCGTCGAGCAGTACTTC
V: TRBV5-1
size: few
D: TRBD2
J: TRBJ2-7

CDR3: CASSQDVGGRGQFEPQHF
DNA: TGTGCCAGCAGCCAAGATGTGGGGGGACGGGGCCAATTTGAGCCCCAGCATTTT
V: TRBV3-1/TRBV3-2
size: -
D: -
J: TRBJ1-5

CDR3: CAWSGTGFYEQYF
DNA: TGTGCCTGGTCCGGGACAGGGTTCTACGAGCAGTACTTC
V: TRBV30
size: -
D: TRBD1
J: TRBJ2-7

CDR3: CASSLQGVAKLFF
DNA: TGTGCCAGCAGCTTACAGGGGGTGGCAAAACTGTTTTTT
V: TRBV7-9
size: -
D: TRBD1
J: TRBJ1-4